This T cell receptor beta chain comes out of a study of shared clonotypes between healthy human individuals. Template amounts of 300 to 350 ng DNA, tens of thousands of T cell genomes, were employed in unsorted PBMC replicate PCRs. Clones were sequenced by immunoSEQ multiplex PCR, and TCRdb holds only the in-frame ones, with some missing. There are about 510,000 clones in the sample; less than 85% occur only once, and over 10% lies in the top ten. Worth noting for this clone: Its antigen is still unknown.

About 90 million PBMCs were counted before genomic DNA extraction. Germline values: CDR1 SGDLS, CDR2 YYNGEE. The CDR3 spans 15 residues. V lost 4 bases to trimming and J lost 5 bases, with 18 bases between them. Regarding the study as a whole: The donor pool, a small one, limited the genetic and exposure-history diversity represented.

The chain recombines TRBV9 with TRBJ1-2; D not resolved. Source material: PBMCs. This clonotype was obtained from a woman between 40 and 55 years old in good health. Some clones in this sample may be carry-over from other donors' samples. CDR3 DNA sequence: TGTGCCAGCAGCCCTTATTTTGCGGGAAAGTATGGCTACACCTTC. Translated: CASSPYFAGKYGYTF.